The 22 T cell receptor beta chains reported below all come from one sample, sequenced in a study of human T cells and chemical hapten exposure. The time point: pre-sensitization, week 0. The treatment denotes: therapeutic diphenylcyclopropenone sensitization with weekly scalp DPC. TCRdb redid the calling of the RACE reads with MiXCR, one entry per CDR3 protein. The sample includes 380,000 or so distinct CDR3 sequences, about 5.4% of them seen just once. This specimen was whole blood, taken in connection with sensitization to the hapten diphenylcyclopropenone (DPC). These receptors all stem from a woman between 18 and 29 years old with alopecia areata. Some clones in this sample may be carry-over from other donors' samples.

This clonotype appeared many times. CDR3: CSASLFREYNEQFF. The CDR3 DNA is TGCAGTGCTAGTCTATTCAGGGAATACAATGAGCAGTTCTTC. The rearrangement links TRBV20-1 to TRBJ2-1; perhaps TRBD1 as D (5 bases). The germline V and J ends were trimmed by 3 bases and 4 bases, with 13 bases remaining between them. CDR1 and CDR2 from the germline V gene are DFQATT and SNEGSKA (reference sequence). CDR3 length equals 14 residues.

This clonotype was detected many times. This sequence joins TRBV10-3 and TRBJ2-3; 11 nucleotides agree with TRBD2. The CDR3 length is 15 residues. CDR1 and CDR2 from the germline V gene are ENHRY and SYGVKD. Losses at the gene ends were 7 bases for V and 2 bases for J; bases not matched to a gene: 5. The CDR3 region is CAINRLAGTTDTQYF. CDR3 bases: TGTGCCATCAATCGACTAGCGGGGACCACAGATACGCAGTATTTT.

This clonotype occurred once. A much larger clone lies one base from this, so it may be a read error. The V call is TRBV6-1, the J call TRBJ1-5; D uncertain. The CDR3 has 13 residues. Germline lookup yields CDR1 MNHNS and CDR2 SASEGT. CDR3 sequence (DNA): TGTGCCAGCAGTGATCAGGATCATCAGCCCCAGCGTTTT. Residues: CASSDQDHQPQRF.

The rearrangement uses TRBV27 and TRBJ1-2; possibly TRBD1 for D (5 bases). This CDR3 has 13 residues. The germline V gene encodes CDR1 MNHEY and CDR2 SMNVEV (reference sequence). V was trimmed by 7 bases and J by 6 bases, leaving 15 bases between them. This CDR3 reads CASTTGGEDGYTF. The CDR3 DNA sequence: TGTGCCAGCACCACTGGAGGGGAGGATGGCTACACCTTC.

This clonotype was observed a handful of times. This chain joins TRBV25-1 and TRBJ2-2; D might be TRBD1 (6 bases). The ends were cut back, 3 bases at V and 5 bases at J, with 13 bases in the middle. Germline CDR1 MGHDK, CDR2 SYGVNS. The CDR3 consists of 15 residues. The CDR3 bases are TGTGCCAGCAGTGAGGGCGTGGGGGCTACCGGGGAGCTGTTTTTT. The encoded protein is CASSEGVGATGELFF.

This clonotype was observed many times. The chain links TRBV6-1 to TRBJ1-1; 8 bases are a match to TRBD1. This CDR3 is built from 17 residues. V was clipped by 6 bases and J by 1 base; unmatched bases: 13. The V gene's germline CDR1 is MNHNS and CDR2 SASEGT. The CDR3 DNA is TGTGCCAGCAGCTCCGGGACAGGCGCTAGCCCGAACACTGAAGCTTTCTTT. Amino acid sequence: CASSSGTGASPNTEAFF.

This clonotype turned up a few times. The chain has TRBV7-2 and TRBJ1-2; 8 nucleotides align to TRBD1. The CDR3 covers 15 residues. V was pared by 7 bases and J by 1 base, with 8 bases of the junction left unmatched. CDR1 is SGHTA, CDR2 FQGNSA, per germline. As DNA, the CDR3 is TGTGCCAGCAACTATCCGGACAGGGATAACTATGGCTACACCTTC. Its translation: CASNYPDRDNYGYTF.

This CDR3 reads CASTDRERDEKLFF. The CDR3 nucleotides are TGTGCCAGCACCGACAGGGAGAGGGATGAAAAACTGTTTTTT. The chain carries TRBV12-3 or TRBV12-4 and TRBJ1-4; 7 nucleotides align to TRBD1. The CDR3 length is 14 residues. The V and J ends lost 7 bases and 6 bases, in that order; junction bases with no gene match: 8.

CDR3 in amino acids: CSGLTSANYGYTF. In DNA form, the CDR3 reads TGCAGTGGGTTAACTTCAGCGAACTATGGCTACACCTTC. The chain combines TRBV20-1 with TRBJ1-2, with D unresolved. CDR3 length: 13 residues. Trimming stripped 7 bases from V and 2 bases from J, with 14 bases between. Germline CDR1 is DFQATT and CDR2 is SNEGSKA (reference sequence).

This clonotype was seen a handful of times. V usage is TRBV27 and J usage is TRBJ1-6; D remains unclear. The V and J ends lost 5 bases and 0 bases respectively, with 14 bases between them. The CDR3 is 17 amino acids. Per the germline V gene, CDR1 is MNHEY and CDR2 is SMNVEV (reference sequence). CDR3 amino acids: CASSPPGPSSYNSPLHF. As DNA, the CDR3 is TGTGCCAGCAGTCCGCCAGGACCGAGCTCCTATAATTCACCCCTCCACTTT.

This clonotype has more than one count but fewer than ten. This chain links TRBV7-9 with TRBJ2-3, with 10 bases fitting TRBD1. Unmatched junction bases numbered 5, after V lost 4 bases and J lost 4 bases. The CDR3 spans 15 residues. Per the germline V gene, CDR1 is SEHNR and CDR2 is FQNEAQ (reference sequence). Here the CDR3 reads CASSSRQGASDTQYF. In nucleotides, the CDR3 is TGTGCCAGCAGCTCCAGACAGGGGGCGTCAGATACGCAGTATTTT.

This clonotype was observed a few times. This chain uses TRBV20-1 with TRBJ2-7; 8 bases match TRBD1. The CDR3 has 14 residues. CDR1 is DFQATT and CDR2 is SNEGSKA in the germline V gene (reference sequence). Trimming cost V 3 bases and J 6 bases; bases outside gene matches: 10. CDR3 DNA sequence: TGCAGTGCTAGCGAAGGGACAGGATATCCCGAGCAGTACTTC. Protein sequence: CSASEGTGYPEQYF.

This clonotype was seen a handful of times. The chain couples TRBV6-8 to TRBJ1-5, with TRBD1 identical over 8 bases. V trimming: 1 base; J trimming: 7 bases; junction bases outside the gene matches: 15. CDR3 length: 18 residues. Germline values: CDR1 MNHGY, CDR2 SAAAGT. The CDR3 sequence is CASSYFSQRQGAEQPQHF. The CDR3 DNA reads TGTGCCAGCAGTTACTTCAGCCAGAGGCAGGGGGCGGAACAGCCCCAGCATTTT.

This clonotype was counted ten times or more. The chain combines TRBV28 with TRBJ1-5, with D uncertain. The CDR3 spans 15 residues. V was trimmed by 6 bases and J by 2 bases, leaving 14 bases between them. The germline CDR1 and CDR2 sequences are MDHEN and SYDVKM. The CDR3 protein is CASRPEGQGNQPQHF. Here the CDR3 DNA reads TGTGCCAGCAGGCCGGAGGGTCAGGGCAATCAGCCCCAGCATTTT.

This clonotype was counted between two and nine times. This CDR3 is CATSQDRPLYNEQFF. CDR3 in DNA: TGTGCCACCAGCCAGGACAGGCCCCTCTACAATGAGCAGTTCTTC. The chain has TRBV15 and TRBJ2-1; TRBD1 matches at 7 bases. V lost 5 bases, J lost 3 bases, and 7 bases stayed unmatched. Germline CDR1 and CDR2: LNHNV and YYDKDF (reference sequence). This CDR3 region has 15 residues.

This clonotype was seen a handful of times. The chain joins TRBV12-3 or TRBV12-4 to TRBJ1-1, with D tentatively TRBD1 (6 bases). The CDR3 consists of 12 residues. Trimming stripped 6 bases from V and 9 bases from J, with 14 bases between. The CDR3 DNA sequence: TGTGCCAGCAGCCCCCAAGGGGGTAAAGCTTTCTTT. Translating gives CASSPQGGKAFF.

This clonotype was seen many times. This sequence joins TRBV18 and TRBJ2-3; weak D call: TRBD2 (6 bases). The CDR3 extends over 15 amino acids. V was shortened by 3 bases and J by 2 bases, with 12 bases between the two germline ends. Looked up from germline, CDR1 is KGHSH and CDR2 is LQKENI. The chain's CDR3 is CASSPLRRDTDTQYF. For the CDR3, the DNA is TGTGCCAGCTCACCTTTAAGGAGGGACACAGATACGCAGTATTTT.

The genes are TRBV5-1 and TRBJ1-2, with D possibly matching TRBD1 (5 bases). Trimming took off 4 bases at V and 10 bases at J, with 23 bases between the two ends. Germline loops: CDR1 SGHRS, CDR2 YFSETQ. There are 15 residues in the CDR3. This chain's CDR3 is CASSATPAAGSTYTF. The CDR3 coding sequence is TGCGCCAGCAGCGCAACCCCGGCGGCAGGGAGCACCTACACCTTC.

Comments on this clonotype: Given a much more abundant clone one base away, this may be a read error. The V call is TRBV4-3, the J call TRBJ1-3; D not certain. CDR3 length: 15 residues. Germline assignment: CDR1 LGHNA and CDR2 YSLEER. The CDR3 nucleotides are TGCGCCATCAGCCATCTAGCAGACTCTGGAAACACCATATATTTT. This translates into CAISHLADSGNTIYF.

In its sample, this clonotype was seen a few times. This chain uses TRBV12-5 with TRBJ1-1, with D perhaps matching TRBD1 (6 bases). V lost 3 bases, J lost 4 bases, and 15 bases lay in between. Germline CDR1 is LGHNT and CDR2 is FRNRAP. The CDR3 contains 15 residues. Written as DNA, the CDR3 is TGTGCTAGTGGTTTAAATCGTGCAGGGGTCACTGAAGCTTTCTTT. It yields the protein CASGLNRAGVTEAFF.

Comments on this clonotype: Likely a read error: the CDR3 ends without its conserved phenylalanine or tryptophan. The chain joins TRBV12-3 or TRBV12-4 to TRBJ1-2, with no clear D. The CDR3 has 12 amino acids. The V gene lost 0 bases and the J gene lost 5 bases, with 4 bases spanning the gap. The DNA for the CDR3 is TGTGCCAGCAGTTTAGCCAATTATGGCTACACCTCC. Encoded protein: CASSLANYGYTS.

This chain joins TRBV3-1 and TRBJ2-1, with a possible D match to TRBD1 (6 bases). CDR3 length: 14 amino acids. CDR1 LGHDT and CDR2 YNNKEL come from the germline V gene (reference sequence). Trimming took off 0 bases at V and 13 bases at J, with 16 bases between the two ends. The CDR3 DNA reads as TGTGCCAGCAGCCAAGATCAGAACCCTGGGGGCCAGTTCTTC. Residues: CASSQDQNPGGQFF.